In this sample, the clone carrying this T cell receptor (beta chain) turned up once. Its antigen is unidentified. These data are taken from a study of PD-1 blockade in classical Hodgkin lymphoma. Whole-study findings and limits: Complete responders' baseline diversity resembled that of newly diagnosed patients. By C4D1 there was a significant rise in CD4+ TCR diversity but not in CD8+ TCR diversity.

This CDR3 has 12 amino acids. Germline V gene sequence: CDR1 KGHSH, CDR2 LQKENI. V lost 0 bases to trimming and J lost 11 bases, with 10 bases between them. Relapse after autologous stem cell transplantation occurred in every patient, and brentuximab vedotin exposure varied. The data were produced by immunoSEQ multiplex PCR, yet TCRdb's version contains in-frame clones alone and is incomplete. The table has roughly 90,000 clones, 81% seen once; the top ten hold 15% to 20%. Sample: peripheral blood mononuclear cells (PBMCs), taken before the second cycle of nivolumab. The receptor comes from a human donor with classical Hodgkin lymphoma. The chain couples TRBV18 to TRBJ1-1, with a tentative D call TRBD1 (5 bases). DNA of the CDR3: TGTGCCAGCTCACCACCGGGACGGGGGGCTTTCTTT. It is translated as CASSPPGRGAFF.